This TCR beta chain derives from a study of CD8 T cells in ankylosing spondylitis. Findings and limits, study-wide: Reported data indicate significant enrichment of disease-linked clones within matched ankylosing spondylitis synovial fluid. Made up of fewer than ten highly homologous variants, a TCR beta motif appeared characteristic of ankylosing spondylitis blood. Relatively rare in peripheral blood, disease-linked clones were also CD8+. Both synovial fluid and blood in reactive arthritis had previously been reported to carry some motif variants.

Comments on this clonotype: Its specificity is unknown.

Quantitative 5'-RACE with molecular barcodes produced the TCR beta libraries. TCRdb re-analysed the 5' RACE reads in MiXCR, keeping a single row per CDR3 protein. The sample contains about 330,000 distinct CDR3 sequences, 8% of which appear only once. The sequencing input was blood, either unsorted or a sorted T cell fraction (not recorded which). The clonotype comes from a male donor with ankylosing spondylitis.

The CDR3 reads CASSVGGRRETQYF. DNA for the CDR3: TGCGCCAGCAGCGTGGGCGGCAGACGAGAGACCCAGTACTTC. J is TRBJ2-5 and V is TRBV5-1, with unresolved D. There are 14 residues in the CDR3. The ends were cut back, 4 bases at V and 4 bases at J, with 14 bases in the middle. Germline loops: CDR1 SGHRS, CDR2 YFSETQ.